These 5 T cell receptor beta chains originate from one sample sequenced in a study of blood T cell repertoires in COVID-19. The data were produced by immunoSEQ multiplex PCR, yet TCRdb's version contains in-frame clones alone and is incomplete. The profile shows 130,000 to 150,000 clones, approximately 80% of them singletons. The sequenced sample consisted of peripheral blood. These receptors were taken from a man between 60 and 75 years old with active or convalescent COVID-19.

The chain couples TRBV30 to TRBJ2-7, with TRBD1 matching over 7 bases. CDR3 length: 14 amino acids. Unmatched junction bases numbered 8, after V lost 3 bases and J lost 3 bases. Germline values: CDR1 GTSNPN, CDR2 SVGIG (reference sequence). CDR3 bases: TGTGCCTGGAGGGTGACAGGGAGTAGCTACGAGCAGTACTTC. Translating gives CAWRVTGSSYEQYF.

The chain employs TRBV5-4 and TRBJ2-4, with TRBD1 as a possible D gene (5 bases). The germline V gene encodes CDR1 SGHNT and CDR2 YYREEE (reference sequence). The V and J ends lost 1 base and 6 bases respectively, with 11 bases between them. The CDR3 extends over 14 amino acids. The CDR3 region has the DNA TGTGCCAGCAGCTTGTTCGACAGTTCAAACATTCAGTACTTC. Protein sequence: CASSLFDSSNIQYF.

This clone has only a few counts. The chain carries TRBV5-1 and TRBJ1-1; D ambiguous. Deletions cut 5 bases from V and 1 base from J, with 9 bases between. The CDR3 runs to 13 residues. Looked up from germline, CDR1 is SGHRS and CDR2 is YFSETQ. DNA for the CDR3: TGCGCCAGCAGGGAGCCCTCGAACACTGAAGCTTTCTTT. Encoded protein: CASREPSNTEAFF.

V is TRBV2 and J is TRBJ2-7; 11 bases match TRBD1. V trimming: 5 bases; J trimming: 4 bases; junction bases outside the gene matches: 4. CDR1 and CDR2 from the germline V gene are SNHLY and FYNNEI. CDR3 length equals 14 residues. This chain's CDR3 is CASSPGQGVYEQYF. The CDR3 coding sequence is TGTGCCAGCAGTCCGGGACAGGGGGTTTACGAGCAGTACTTC. Full variable domain (outside the CDR3, taken from reference TRBV2 and TRBJ2-7): EPEVTQTPSHQVTQMGQEVILRCVPISNHLYFYWYRQILGQKVEFLVSFYNNEISEKSEIFDDQFSVERPDGSNFTLKIRSTKLEDSAMYFCASSPGQGVYEQYFGPGTRLTVT.

This chain uses TRBV12-3 or TRBV12-4 with TRBJ1-2; TRBD1 might be the D (5 bases). V lost 3 bases to trimming and J lost 2 bases, with 7 bases between them. The CDR3 is made up of 13 amino acids. CDR3 loop: CASSFDSNYGYTF. As DNA, the CDR3 is TGTGCCAGCAGTTTTGACAGCAACTATGGCTACACCTTC.